Below are 18 T cell receptor beta chains sequenced from a single sample in a study of beta chain features in type 1 diabetes. Study results and limitations: All four CD4+ subsets from Type 1 diabetes patients carried moderately but significantly shorter TCRB CDR3s.

The whole isolated RNA underwent reverse transcription, so sequencing captured expressed TCRB transcripts. Here immunoSEQ multiplex PCR was the method, and the copy in TCRdb shows in-frame clones only, minus some. This table has under 350,000 clones, roughly an eighth appearing once. Their target antigens are unknown. The sequenced material came from naive CD4+ T cells from blood. The source of these receptors is a man aged 25 to 40 with type 1 diabetes.

This clone was seen a handful of times. This chain connects TRBV29-1 to TRBJ2-7, with 9 bases identical to TRBD2. The CDR3 is made up of 12 amino acids. CDR1 SQVTM and CDR2 ANQGSEA come from the germline V gene. The V and J ends lost 5 bases and 7 bases, in that order; junction bases with no gene match: 6. The chain's CDR3 is CSVRLADKEQYF. CDR3 DNA: TGCAGCGTTCGACTAGCGGACAAAGAGCAGTACTTC.

The CDR3 DNA follows: TGTGCCAGCAGCGTACAGCTGGGGCAGCCAAGCACAGATACGCAGTATTTT. Translating it yields CASSVQLGQPSTDTQYF. The rearrangement uses TRBV9 and TRBJ2-3, with a possible D match to TRBD1 (5 bases). Germline V gene data show CDR1 as SGDLS and CDR2 as YYNGEE. This CDR3 spans 17 amino acids. V lost 1 base and J 0 bases, leaving 15 bases between the germline ends.

The sample holds a few counts of this clone. J is TRBJ2-4 and V is TRBV27; D unresolved. This CDR3 contains 13 residues. V lost 4 bases, J lost 8 bases, and 12 bases lay in between. Germline CDR1 and CDR2: MNHEY and SMNVEV (reference sequence). The CDR3 protein is CASSYGPRDIQYF. The CDR3 nucleotides read TGTGCCAGCAGTTATGGCCCACGGGACATTCAGTACTTC.

This clone was counted a few times. This sequence joins TRBV15 and TRBJ2-3; 13 nucleotides align to TRBD2. Trimming cost V 5 bases and J 2 bases; bases outside gene matches: 4. Germline CDR1 is LNHNV and CDR2 is YYDKDF (reference sequence). The CDR3 contains 16 residues. The CDR3: CATSGGTSGNTDTQYF. The CDR3 DNA reads as TGTGCCACCAGCGGGGGGACTAGCGGGAACACAGATACGCAGTATTTT. The complete variable domain, with remaining parts taken from reference TRBV15 and TRBJ2-3, reads DAMVIQNPRYQVTQFGKPVTLSCSQTLNHNVMYWYQQKSSQAPKLLFHYYDKDFNNEADTPDNFQSRRPNTSFCFLDIRSPGLGDTAMYLCATSGGTSGNTDTQYFGPGTRLTVL.

About this clone: The same CDR3 also results from other DNA sequences found in this sample. The V call is TRBV28, the J call TRBJ2-7; 9 nucleotides agree with TRBD1. CDR3 size: 12 residues. Germline values: CDR1 MDHEN, CDR2 SYDVKM. V gave up 8 bases and J gave up 3 bases; unmatched junction bases: 2. The CDR3 loop is CASRGQGYEQYF. The CDR3, as DNA: TGTGCCAGCCGGGGACAGGGCTACGAGCAGTACTTC.

As regards this clone: An end of the junction differs from the germline gene, which may be a read error. The chain employs TRBV7-8 and TRBJ2-5; 7 bases fit TRBD2. The CDR3 contains 12 residues. Germline V gene data show CDR1 as SGHVS and CDR2 as FQNEAQ. The CDR3 region is CASSPLGRDDDF. In DNA form, the CDR3 reads TGTGCCAGCAGCCCCCTAGGGAGGGACGATGACTTC.

This clone was found a few times. The rearrangement uses TRBV29-1 and TRBJ1-2, with 10 nucleotides matching TRBD1. V lost 4 bases and J lost 7; bases outside the gene matches: 12. Germline CDR1 and CDR2: SQVTM and ANQGSEA. The CDR3 covers 15 residues. The CDR3 protein is CSVGGSDRGPSGYTF. Written as DNA, the CDR3 is TGCAGCGTTGGAGGCTCTGACAGGGGGCCTAGTGGCTACACCTTC.

The chain uses TRBV6-5 and TRBJ2-5; weak D call: TRBD2 (6 bases). Germline V CDR1 and CDR2: MNHEY, SVGAGI. This CDR3 is built from 12 residues. Between the trimmed V and J ends, which lost 6 bases and 7 bases, there was a span of 12 bases. CDR3 sequence (DNA): TGTGCCAGCAGGCCAACGCGGGGGACCCAGTACTTC. Amino acid sequence: CASRPTRGTQYF.

There are a few counts of this clone. The chain has TRBV7-2 and TRBJ2-7; a possible D gene is TRBD2 (5 bases). Trimming removed 3 bases at V and 2 bases at J, with 8 bases between. The CDR3 consists of 13 residues. Germline lookup yields CDR1 SGHTA and CDR2 FQGNSA. In nucleotides, the CDR3 is TGTGCCAGCAGCTTGGAGGATCCCTACGAGCAGTACTTC. Translation gives CASSLEDPYEQYF.

This clone turned up a few times. The rearrangement links TRBV6-5 to TRBJ2-2; no clear D. The CDR3 contains 13 residues. CDR1 MNHEY and CDR2 SVGAGI come from the germline V gene. Trimming left V 0 bases short and J 6 bases short, with 5 bases between. CDR3 sequence (DNA): TGTGCCAGCAGTTACTCGTACTCCGGGGAGCTGTTTTTT. Its translation: CASSYSYSGELFF.

This clone was counted between two and nine times. This chain joins TRBV29-1 and TRBJ2-6; a possible D gene is TRBD2 (5 bases). V gave up 3 bases and J gave up 0 bases, with 9 bases separating them. Germline V gene data show CDR1 as SQVTM and CDR2 as ANQGSEA. The CDR3 is 15 amino acids. CDR3 loop: CSVDFGVSGANVLTF. In DNA, the CDR3 is TGCAGCGTTGATTTCGGGGTCTCTGGGGCCAACGTCCTGACTTTC.

The V call is TRBV7-2, the J call TRBJ2-6, with TRBD2 matching 8 bases. In germline, CDR1 is SGHTA, CDR2 FQGNSA. There are 18 residues in the CDR3. With V trimmed by 5 bases and J by 0 bases, 9 bases remained unmatched. The CDR3 here is CASSPPGAGASGANVLTF. The CDR3 coding sequence is TGTGCCAGCAGCCCTCCTGGAGCGGGAGCCTCTGGGGCCAACGTCCTGACTTTC.

The rearrangement links TRBV15 to TRBJ2-7; D is unclear. The CDR3 has 13 amino acids. Germline-derived CDR1 and CDR2 are LNHNV and YYDKDF (reference sequence). Trimming removed 0 bases at V and 3 bases at J, with 6 bases between. As DNA, the CDR3 is TGTGCCACCAGCAGAGAAGAGGACTACGAGCAGTACTTC. It codes for CATSREEDYEQYF.

V usage is TRBV6-5 and J usage is TRBJ2-7; D call uncertain. The V end was cut by 6 bases, the J end by 3 bases, with 9 bases between. Per the germline V gene, CDR1 is MNHEY and CDR2 is SVGAGI. The length of the CDR3 is 12 residues. The CDR3 DNA sequence: TGTGCCAGCAGCCACGGGTTCTACGAGCAGTACTTC. Residues: CASSHGFYEQYF.

This clone has just a few counts. This rearrangement joins TRBV20-1 to TRBJ1-2, with TRBD1 as a possible D gene (5 bases). Germline V CDR1 and CDR2: DFQATT, SNEGSKA (reference sequence). The CDR3 spans 11 residues. The ends were cut back, 4 bases at V and 6 bases at J, with 9 bases in the middle. The CDR3 loop reads CSANRGDGYTF. CDR3 DNA sequence: TGCAGTGCTAACCGGGGGGATGGCTACACCTTC.

This clone was recorded a few times. The chain is built from TRBV25-1 and TRBJ1-5, with 7 bases aligning to TRBD1. V gave up 6 bases and J gave up 0 bases; unmatched junction bases: 2. The CDR3 spans 14 residues. The germline gives CDR1 MGHDK, CDR2 SYGVNS. The CDR3 DNA sequence: TGTGCCAGCAGGGGACAGAATAGCAATCAGCCCCAGCATTTT. Amino acid sequence: CASRGQNSNQPQHF.

This clone came up a few times. This chain connects TRBV30 to TRBJ2-1; D may be TRBD2 (6 bases). CDR1 GTSNPN and CDR2 SVGIG come from the germline V gene (reference sequence). Trimming took off 3 bases at V and 1 base at J, with 7 bases between the two ends. The CDR3 totals 13 residues. The CDR3 is CAWSGSSYNEQFF. The CDR3 region has the DNA TGTGCCTGGAGCGGGAGTTCCTACAATGAGCAGTTCTTC.

This clone was seen more than once but under ten times. The chain employs TRBV7-9 and TRBJ2-3; TRBD1 agrees at 7 bases. There are 15 residues in the CDR3. Germline assignment: CDR1 SEHNR and CDR2 FQNEAQ (reference sequence). Losses at the gene ends were 3 bases for V and 0 bases for J; bases not matched to a gene: 3. For the CDR3, the DNA is TGTGCCAGCAGCTTGGGACAGCCTAGCACAGATACGCAGTATTTT. It translates to CASSLGQPSTDTQYF.